These 10 T cell receptor beta chains originate from one sample sequenced in a study of T cell repertoires in cytomegalovirus infection. TCRdb analysed the reads with MiXCR anew, one entry per CDR3 protein. The sample records more than 150,000 distinct CDR3 sequences, about 20% being singletons. Sequenced input: PBMCs. Receptors originate from a human donor in good health (CMV status not recorded). Some clones in this sample may be carry-over from other donors' samples.

The CDR3 bases are TGCGCCAGCAGTCCTAGCGGGATGGCTAAAGAGACCCAGTACTTC. Its protein product is CASSPSGMAKETQYF. The chain is built from TRBV4-1 and TRBJ2-5; 9 bases are shared with TRBD2. V gave up 6 bases and J gave up 3 bases; unmatched junction bases: 8. This CDR3 has 15 residues. Germline lookup yields CDR1 MGHRA and CDR2 YSYEKL.

This clonotype turned up a few times. The chain joins TRBV7-3 to TRBJ2-2; D remains unclear. The V end lost 5 bases, the J end lost 1 base, and 11 bases lay between the germline ends. The V gene's germline CDR1 is SGHTA and CDR2 FQGTGA. The CDR3 is 15 residues long. CDR3 nucleotides: TGTGCCAGCAGCCCATTAACTATGAACACCGGGGAGCTGTTTTTT. Encoded protein: CASSPLTMNTGELFF.

The sample holds a few counts of this clonotype. DNA for the CDR3: TGTGCCAGCACGCCAGGGCGGGTGAACACTGAAGCTTTCTTT. This gives the protein CASTPGRVNTEAFF. The J gene is TRBJ1-1, the V gene TRBV2; maybe TRBD1 (5 bases). Looked up from germline, CDR1 is SNHLY and CDR2 is FYNNEI. Trimming left V 7 bases short and J 0 bases short, with 12 bases between. The CDR3 totals 14 residues.

This clonotype was seen repeatedly, ten times or more. CDR3 region: CASSPPASTDTQYF. The CDR3 coding sequence is TGTGCCAGCAGCCCCCCGGCAAGCACAGATACGCAGTATTTT. This chain connects TRBV7-9 to TRBJ2-3, with D hard to call. Germline values: CDR1 SEHNR, CDR2 FQNEAQ (reference sequence). V lost 5 bases and J 0 bases, leaving 9 bases between the germline ends. The CDR3 runs 14 residues.

The chain links TRBV20-1 to TRBJ1-2; no firm D call. Germline CDR1 is DFQATT and CDR2 is SNEGSKA (reference sequence). V was shortened by 3 bases and J by 5 bases, with 7 bases between the two germline ends. CDR3 length equals 11 residues. As DNA, the CDR3 is TGCAGTGCTAGGCAGGATTATGGCTACACCTTC. Translated, it gives CSARQDYGYTF.

The gene calls are TRBV10-3 and TRBJ2-7, with D possibly being TRBD2 (6 bases). The V end lost 4 bases, the J end lost 6 bases, and 13 bases lay between the germline ends. The CDR3 sequence is 13 residues long. Germline values: CDR1 ENHRY, CDR2 SYGVKD. The CDR3 DNA sequence: TGTGCCATCAGTGCTGGTGGAGGGCTCGAGCAGTACTTC. It translates to CAISAGGGLEQYF.

This clonotype was seen once. The chain combines TRBV5-4 with TRBJ1-1; D not certain. Per germline, CDR1 SGHNT and CDR2 YYREEE (reference sequence). V dropped 1 base and J dropped 3 bases, with 10 bases sitting between them. The CDR3 consists of 14 residues. The CDR3 nucleotides read TGTGCCAGCAGCTTGATAGACAAGGACACTGAAGCTTTCTTT. It yields the protein CASSLIDKDTEAFF.

The chain links TRBV5-1 to TRBJ1-4; D is ambiguous. The CDR3 is made up of 13 amino acids. V shed 0 bases and J shed 3 bases, with 3 bases lying between them. Per germline, CDR1 SGHRS and CDR2 YFSETQ. CDR3: CASSLEANEKLFF. As DNA, the CDR3 is TGCGCCAGCAGCTTGGAGGCTAATGAAAAACTGTTTTTT.

V gene TRBV12-3 or TRBV12-4 combines with J gene TRBJ2-5, with D possibly matching TRBD2 (6 bases). This CDR3 contains 14 residues. V gave up 3 bases and J gave up 0 bases, with 8 bases separating them. This CDR3 is CASSFGGDQETQYF. CDR3 in DNA: TGTGCCAGCAGTTTCGGGGGTGACCAAGAGACCCAGTACTTC.

The sample holds many counts of this clonotype. This chain joins TRBV19 and TRBJ2-7, with D perhaps assigned TRBD1 or TRBD2 (5 bases each). The length of the CDR3 is 14 residues. Germline loops: CDR1 LNHDA, CDR2 SQIVND (reference sequence). Deletions cut 5 bases from V and 2 bases from J, with 13 bases between. The CDR3 bases are TGTGCCAGTAGTTTCGCAGGGACCACCTACGAGCAGTACTTC. Its protein is CASSFAGTTYEQYF.